This TCR beta chain comes out of a study of lymphopenia after photon versus proton radiotherapy (dated by TCRdb to the late 2010s). Some background on the complete study: Photon and proton radiation therapy were compared by the study for their immunological effects in patients with gastrointestinal tumors who developed high-grade lymphopenia. The cohort comprised roughly 20 patients with gastrointestinal tumors who received either photon or proton therapy and then developed lymphopenia. The study aimed to characterize how the two radiation modalities differ in their impact on the immune system. Study-wide conclusions, independent of this receptor: Across the cohort, a larger post-nadir drop in TCR diversity was inversely correlated with overall survival time among patients who died. After the lymphocyte count nadir, repertoires from photon-treated patients showed oligoclonal expansion, particularly of CD8+ Temra cells, and this expansion drove the decline in diversity. Proton-treated patients stayed relatively stable during treatment, while photon-treated patients lost naive T cells and TCR diversity and gained effector/memory populations. The survival association was assessed only in patients who died, and the authors presented better survival with proton therapy as a possibility rather than a demonstrated result.

Compared with germline, V lacks 1 base and J lacks 4 bases; bases without a gene match: 6. Via the germline V gene, CDR1 is MNHNS and CDR2 SASEGT. There are 16 amino acids in the CDR3, from cysteine to phenylalanine inclusive. The retained sequence is limited to the CDR3, 48 bases, with the frame set at the first base. On this clone itself: The antigen it binds to is not known. Base qualities were left out, and no much larger clone turns up one base away.

Preparation of the library involved the immunoSEQ multiplex PCR assay. Deep sequencing of rearranged TCR beta loci, alongside multiparametric flow cytometry, was used to profile T cell repertoires. Sourced from immuneACCESS, this table was stored by TCRdb with only in-frame sequences that have V and J called. A share of the clones is absent; for the studies checked, an unresolved V gene accounts for under half, and the remainder has no known explanation. This sample holds roughly 30,000 clones; 94% were observed only once. About 0.72% of the sample is in the top ten clones. This clonotype originated in a woman in her forties or fifties with cholangiocarcinoma. The sequencing here drew on peripheral blood, taken from a patient treated with photon-based radiotherapy. The sequence joins TRBV6-1 to TRBJ2-3; 9 middle bases align to TRBD2. Read as DNA, the sequence is TGTGCCAGCAGTGAAGGCGGGGGGGGCTGGGCAGATACGCAGTATTTT. Its protein product is CASSEGGGGWADTQYF.